The rows below give T cell receptor beta chains drawn from one sample of a study of Graves' ophthalmopathy and Graves' hyperthyroidism. TCRdb re-analysed the multiplex PCR reads in MiXCR, keeping a single row per CDR3 protein. The repertoire holds roughly 400,000 distinct CDR3 sequences, with approximately 15% as singletons. The sample taken for sequencing was peripheral blood. The receptors come from a woman aged 18-29 years with stable Graves' hyperthyroidism. Each CDR3 is given with its conserved first and last residue. D genes are given only for firm matches. Clone size is stated in some rows and not others, as once, few, many or a class when expanded.

d_call j_call clone_size v_call cdr3_nt cdr3_aa
TRBD1 TRBJ1-1 many TRBV7-2 TGTGCCAGCAGTATGCTGACAGGGCACACTGAAGCTTTCTTT CASSMLTGHTEAFF
- TRBJ2-5 - TRBV12-3/TRBV12-4 TGTGCCAGCAGTTCCTATTTTTCGGAGACCCAGTACTTC CASSSYFSETQYF
TRBD1 TRBJ2-7 many TRBV3-1 TGTGCCAGCAACTCCGGGACAGGGGCACCGGAGCAGTACTTC CASNSGTGAPEQYF
- TRBJ2-2 many TRBV7-6 TGTGCCAGCAGCTTACTGAGTCCCGGGGAGCTGTTTTTT CASSLLSPGELFF
- TRBJ1-1 few TRBV5-1 TGCGCCAGCAGCTCGCAAGGGGGGATGAACACTGAAGCTTTCTTT CASSSQGGMNTEAFF
TRBD2 TRBJ2-7 many TRBV12-3/TRBV12-4 TGTGCCAGCAGGTCCAGCGGGGGGCACGAGCAGTACTTC CASRSSGGHEQYF
TRBD1 TRBJ1-6 few TRBV12-5 TGTGCTAGTGGTTTGTACGGACAGGGTATTTTTAGTTCACCCCTCCACTTT CASGLYGQGIFSSPLHF
TRBD1 TRBJ2-5 many TRBV29-1 TGCAGCGTTGAAAGTAGGCAGGGGGAGGAGACCCAGTACTTC CSVESRQGEETQYF
- TRBJ2-7 many TRBV12-3/TRBV12-4 TGTGCCAGCAGACGAGGGACCTTCCCCTACGAGCAGTACTTC CASRRGTFPYEQYF
- TRBJ2-7 many TRBV7-2 TGTGCCAGCAGCCCCCAGGCCGGGATGCCCTCCTACGAGCAGTACTTC CASSPQAGMPSYEQYF
- TRBJ1-1 many TRBV6-2/TRBV6-3 TGTGCCAGCAGGATACGCCGGGGACCTGAAGCTTTCTTT CASRIRRGPEAFF
TRBD2 TRBJ2-5 few TRBV18 TGTGCCAGCTCACCCTTCCCCCGGACTAGAGGACCGGGGGAGACCCAGTACTTC CASSPFPRTRGPGETQYF
TRBD1 TRBJ1-2 many TRBV6-1 TGTGCCAGCAGTGAATGGCCCGAGACAGGGGTAGGCTACACCTTC CASSEWPETGVGYTF
- TRBJ2-2 few TRBV20-1 TGCAGTGCTAGTCACACGAACACCGGGGAGCTGTTTTTT CSASHTNTGELFF
- TRBJ2-7 many TRBV12-3/TRBV12-4 TGTGCCAGCAGTTTCGCTCAATCCTTCGGCGAGCAGTACTTC CASSFAQSFGEQYF
- TRBJ1-2 many TRBV15 TGTGCCACCAGCAGTGGCGCCAGACAGGTCCGAGATGGCTACACCTTC CATSSGARQVRDGYTF
- TRBJ1-2 - TRBV28 TGTGCCAGCCTTACCCCTGGCCATTCTAACTATGGCTACACCTTC CASLTPGHSNYGYTF
- TRBJ2-5 many TRBV27 TGTGCCAGCAGTAGGACAGAGCAGCAGGAGACCCAGTACTTC CASSRTEQQETQYF
- TRBJ2-2 - TRBV20-1 TGCAGTGCTAGATCTGGATCCACCGGGGAGCTGTTTTTT CSARSGSTGELFF
TRBD1 TRBJ2-7 many TRBV2 TGTGCCAGCAGTACGGGACAGGGGGATTTCTACGAGCAGTACTTC CASSTGQGDFYEQYF
TRBD1 TRBJ1-6 many TRBV12-3/TRBV12-4 TGTGCCAGCAGTCCAGGGGGCTATAATTCACCCCTCCACTTT CASSPGGYNSPLHF
- TRBJ1-6 many TRBV6-5 TGTGCCAGCAGTTACGCGGGGGCGTATAATTCACCCCTCCACTTT CASSYAGAYNSPLHF
- TRBJ1-1 many TRBV5-6 TGTGCCAGCAGCCCTCAGGGTGGGGAGGGAACTGAAGCTTTCTTT CASSPQGGEGTEAFF
- TRBJ2-5 few TRBV11-3 TGTGCCAGCAGCTTAGAAAGGGTCGAGACCCAGTACTTC CASSLERVETQYF
TRBD2 TRBJ2-2 many TRBV6-2/TRBV6-3 TGTGCCAGCAGTTACCCCGGACTAGCGGCCAACACCGGGGAGCTGTTTTTT CASSYPGLAANTGELFF
TRBD2 TRBJ2-7 few TRBV6-2/TRBV6-3 TGTGCCAGCAGTTGGGGCGGGAGCCCCTACGAGCAGTACTTC CASSWGGSPYEQYF
- TRBJ2-7 many TRBV6-5 TGTGCCAGCAGTTACTCAGGTGAAGGGGGCGAGCAGTACTTC CASSYSGEGGEQYF
TRBD1 TRBJ1-1 many TRBV18 TGTGCCAGCTCACCAAAACAGGGGAACGCTGAAGCTTTCTTT CASSPKQGNAEAFF
- TRBJ1-2 many TRBV11-3 TGTGCCAGCAGCTTAATACCCCTTGGACAGAACTATGGCTACACCTTC CASSLIPLGQNYGYTF
- TRBJ2-5 many TRBV4-1 TGCGCCAGCAGCCAAGATCGCGACGGCCAAGAGACCCAGTACTTC CASSQDRDGQETQYF
- TRBJ1-1 many TRBV12-3/TRBV12-4 TGTGCCAGCGGTCTTACTGAAGCTTTCTTT CASGLTEAFF
- TRBJ2-5 many TRBV20-1 TGCAGTGCTAGATTGTATGGCGCTGAGGCCTTC CSARLYGAEAF
TRBD2 TRBJ2-3 many TRBV20-1 TGCAGTGCTATAGTAACTAGCGGGGGGGCAATAGATACGCAGTATTTT CSAIVTSGGAIDTQYF
TRBD1 TRBJ2-5 many TRBV20-1 TGCAGTGCTGCCAGCTGGGGACAGGAGGAGACCCAGTACTTC CSAASWGQEETQYF
- TRBJ2-7 - TRBV28 TGTGCCAGCAGTCCTACCACAGATTCCTACGAGCAGTACTTC CASSPTTDSYEQYF
- TRBJ1-1 - TRBV6-2/TRBV6-3 TGTGCCAGCAGTTACATTGTGGGGACATCCTACACTGAAGCTTTCTTT CASSYIVGTSYTEAFF
- TRBJ2-4 few TRBV20-1 TGCAGTGCTCGCGATGGGGTAGCGCCAGCCAAAAACATTCAGTACTTC CSARDGVAPAKNIQYF
- TRBJ2-7 many TRBV4-1 TGCGCCAGCAGCCACCCCGGCGGCGAGCAGTACTTC CASSHPGGEQYF
- TRBJ2-2 many TRBV11-2 TGTGCCAGCAGCTCCCTCAGGGGCACCGGGGAGCTGTTTTTT CASSSLRGTGELFF
- TRBJ2-5 - TRBV4-1 TGCGCCAGCAGCCAGACGGAGAATCGGGAGACCCAGTACTTC CASSQTENRETQYF
TRBD1 TRBJ1-5 - TRBV4-1 TGCGCCAGCAGCCACGGTCAGGGACAGGGAGGTCAGCCCCAGCATTTT CASSHGQGQGGQPQHF
- TRBJ1-5 many TRBV12-3/TRBV12-4 TGTGCCAGCGGGCGCAGGGGAGATCAGCCCCAGCATTTT CASGRRGDQPQHF
- TRBJ2-5 many TRBV12-5 TGTGCTAGTGGCCCCAGGGACTCAGAGACCCAGTACTTC CASGPRDSETQYF
TRBD1 TRBJ2-7 many TRBV12-3/TRBV12-4 TGTGCCAGCAGAACGAGATCAGGGGGTCGTCAGTACTTC CASRTRSGGRQYF
- TRBJ2-5 many TRBV9 TGTGCCAGCAGCGTAGACCCGGGGGGCCGGGGCGAGACCCAGTACTTC CASSVDPGGRGETQYF
- TRBJ2-2 - TRBV6-1 TGTGCCAGCAGTGATGGTTTCGACATCTCAGGGGTGTTTTTT CASSDGFDISGVFF
TRBD1 TRBJ2-5 many TRBV7-9 TGTGCCAGCAGGCCGACAGGGCGAAACCAAGAGACCCAGTACTTC CASRPTGRNQETQYF
- TRBJ2-7 many TRBV6-5 TGTGCCAGCAGTTTTACATACGAGCAGTACTTC CASSFTYEQYF
- TRBJ1-2 - TRBV20-1 TGCAGTGCCCCAACAGGGCTACCTTCTTATGGCTACACCTTC CSAPTGLPSYGYTF
- TRBJ1-5 - TRBV12-3/TRBV12-4 TGTGCCAGCAGTTTTGGGTGGACTCAGCCCCAGCATTTT CASSFGWTQPQHF
- TRBJ2-2 many TRBV24-1 TGTGCCACCAGTGAGCAGCAGGGATGGGCCGGGGAGCTGTTTTTT CATSEQQGWAGELFF
TRBD1 TRBJ1-2 few TRBV5-6 TGTGCCAGCAGCTCCCAGACAGGGGATGGCTACACCTTC CASSSQTGDGYTF
- TRBJ1-2 medium-sized TRBV7-2 TGTGCCAGCAGCTTAGCGAGGACTGATACTAACTATGGCTACACCTTC CASSLARTDTNYGYTF